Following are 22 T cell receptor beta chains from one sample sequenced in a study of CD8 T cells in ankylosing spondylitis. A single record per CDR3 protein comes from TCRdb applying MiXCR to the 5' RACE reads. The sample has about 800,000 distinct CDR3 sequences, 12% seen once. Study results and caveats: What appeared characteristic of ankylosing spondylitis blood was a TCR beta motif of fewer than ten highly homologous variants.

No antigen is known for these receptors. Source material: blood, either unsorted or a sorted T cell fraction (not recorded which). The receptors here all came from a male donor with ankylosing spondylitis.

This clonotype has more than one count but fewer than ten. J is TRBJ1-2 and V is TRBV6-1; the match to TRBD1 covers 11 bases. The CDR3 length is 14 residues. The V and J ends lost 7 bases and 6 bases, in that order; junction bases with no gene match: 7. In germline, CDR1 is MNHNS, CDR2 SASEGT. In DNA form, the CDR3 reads TGTGCCAGCATTCGGCTGGGACAGGGGGATGGCTACACCTTC. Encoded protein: CASIRLGQGDGYTF.

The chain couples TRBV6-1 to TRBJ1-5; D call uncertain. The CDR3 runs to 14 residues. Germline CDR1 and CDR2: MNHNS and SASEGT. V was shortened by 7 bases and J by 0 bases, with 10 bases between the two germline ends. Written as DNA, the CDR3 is TGTGCCAGCAAAAGGAGGAATAGCAATCAGCCCCAGCATTTT. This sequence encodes CASKRRNSNQPQHF.

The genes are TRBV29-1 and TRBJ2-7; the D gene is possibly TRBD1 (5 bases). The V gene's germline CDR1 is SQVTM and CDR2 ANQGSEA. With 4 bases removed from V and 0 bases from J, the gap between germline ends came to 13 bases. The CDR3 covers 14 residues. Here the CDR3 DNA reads TGCAGCGTTGTTGGCAGGGCTGCCTCCTACGAGCAGTACTTC. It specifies CSVVGRAASYEQYF.

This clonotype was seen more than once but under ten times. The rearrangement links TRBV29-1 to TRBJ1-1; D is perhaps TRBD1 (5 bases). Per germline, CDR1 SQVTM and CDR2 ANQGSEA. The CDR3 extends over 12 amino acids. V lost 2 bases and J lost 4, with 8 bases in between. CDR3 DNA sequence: TGCAGCGTTGAACGGGGGACCACTGAAGCTTTCTTT. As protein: CSVERGTTEAFF.

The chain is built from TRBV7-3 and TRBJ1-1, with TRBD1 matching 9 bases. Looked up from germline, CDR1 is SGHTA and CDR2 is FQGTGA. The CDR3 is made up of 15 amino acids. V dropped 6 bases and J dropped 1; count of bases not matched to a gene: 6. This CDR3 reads CASSPNRGPNTEAFF. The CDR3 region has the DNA TGTGCCAGCAGTCCAAACAGGGGGCCGAACACTGAAGCTTTCTTT.

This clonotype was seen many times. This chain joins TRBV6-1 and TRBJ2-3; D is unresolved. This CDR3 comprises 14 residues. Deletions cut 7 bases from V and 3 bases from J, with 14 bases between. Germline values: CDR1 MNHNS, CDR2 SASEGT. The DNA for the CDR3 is TGTGCCAGCAACCCAAGAACCTATACAGATACGCAGTATTTT. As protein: CASNPRTYTDTQYF.

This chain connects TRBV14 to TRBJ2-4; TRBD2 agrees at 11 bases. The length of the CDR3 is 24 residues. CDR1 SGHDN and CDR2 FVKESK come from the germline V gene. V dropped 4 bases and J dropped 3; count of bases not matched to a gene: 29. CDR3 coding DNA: TGTGCCAGCAGCCGGGAATCGGACTCGGGACTAGCGGCGGAGGAATGGTGGGACAAAAACATTCAGTACTTC. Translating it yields CASSRESDSGLAAEEWWDKNIQYF.

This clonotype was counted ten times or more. This CDR3 is CRPKPGDRGGAEAFF. The CDR3 DNA is TGCAGGCCGAAACCCGGGGACAGAGGAGGCGCTGAAGCTTTCTTT. This chain connects TRBV20-1 to TRBJ1-1; TRBD1 matches 7 bases. The CDR3 contains 15 residues. The germline V gene encodes CDR1 DFQATT and CDR2 SNEGSKA (reference sequence).

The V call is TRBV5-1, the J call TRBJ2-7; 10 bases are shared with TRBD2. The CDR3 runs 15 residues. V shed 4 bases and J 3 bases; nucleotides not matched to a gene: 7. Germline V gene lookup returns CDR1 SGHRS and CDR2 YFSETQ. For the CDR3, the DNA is TGCGCCAGCAGCCTCCTAGCGGGAGTTTACTACGAGCAGTACTTC. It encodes CASSLLAGVYYEQYF.

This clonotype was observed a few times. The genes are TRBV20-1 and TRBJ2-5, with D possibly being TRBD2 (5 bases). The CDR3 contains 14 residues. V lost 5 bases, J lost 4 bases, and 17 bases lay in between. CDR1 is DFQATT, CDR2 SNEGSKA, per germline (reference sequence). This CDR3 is CSAPSRTRGETQYF. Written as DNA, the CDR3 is TGCAGTGCTCCGAGTCGCACCCGGGGAGAGACCCAGTACTTC.

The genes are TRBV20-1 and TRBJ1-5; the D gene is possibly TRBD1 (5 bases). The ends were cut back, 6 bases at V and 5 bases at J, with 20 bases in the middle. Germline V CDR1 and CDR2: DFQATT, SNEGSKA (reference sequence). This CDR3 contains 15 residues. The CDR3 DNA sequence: TGCAGTGCCCACCGACGGGGGAATAGGGATCAGCCCCAGCATTTT. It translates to CSAHRRGNRDQPQHF.

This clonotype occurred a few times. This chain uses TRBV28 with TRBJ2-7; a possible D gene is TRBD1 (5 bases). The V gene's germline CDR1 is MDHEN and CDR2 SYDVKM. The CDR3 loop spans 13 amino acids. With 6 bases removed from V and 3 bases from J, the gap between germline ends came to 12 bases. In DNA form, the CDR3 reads TGTGCCAGCAGGACGGACAAAAACTACGAGCAGTACTTC. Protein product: CASRTDKNYEQYF. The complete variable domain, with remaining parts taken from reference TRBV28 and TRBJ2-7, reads DVKVTQSSRYLVKRTGEKVFLECVQDMDHENMFWYRQDPGLGLRLIYFSYDVKMKEKGDIPEGYSVSREKKERFSLILESASTNQTSMYLCASRTDKNYEQYFGPGTRLTVT.

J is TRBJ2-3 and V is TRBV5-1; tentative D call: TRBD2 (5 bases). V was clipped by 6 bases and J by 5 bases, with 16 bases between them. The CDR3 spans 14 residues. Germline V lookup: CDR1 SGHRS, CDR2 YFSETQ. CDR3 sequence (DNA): TGCGCCAGCAAACCCCCCTCCGCGGGAGATACGCAGTATTTT. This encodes CASKPPSAGDTQYF.

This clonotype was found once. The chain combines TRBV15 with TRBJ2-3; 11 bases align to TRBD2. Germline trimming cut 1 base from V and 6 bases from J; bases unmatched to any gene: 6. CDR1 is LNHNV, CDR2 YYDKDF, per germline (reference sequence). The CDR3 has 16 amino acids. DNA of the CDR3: TGTGCCACCAGCAGAGGACTAGCGGGATTTGCCGATACGCAGTATTTT. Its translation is CATSRGLAGFADTQYF.

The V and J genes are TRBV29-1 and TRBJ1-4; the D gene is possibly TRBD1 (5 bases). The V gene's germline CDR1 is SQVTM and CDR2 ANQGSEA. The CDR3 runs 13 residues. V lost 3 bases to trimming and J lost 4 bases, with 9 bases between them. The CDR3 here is CSVDPGSNEKLFF. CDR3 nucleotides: TGCAGCGTTGATCCAGGGAGTAATGAAAAACTGTTTTTT.

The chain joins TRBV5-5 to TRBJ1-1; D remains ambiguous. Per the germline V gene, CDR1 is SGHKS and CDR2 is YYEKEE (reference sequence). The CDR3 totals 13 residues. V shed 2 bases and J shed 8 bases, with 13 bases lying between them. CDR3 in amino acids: CASSFVGSEEAFF. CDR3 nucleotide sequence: TGTGCCAGCAGCTTTGTGGGAAGCGAAGAAGCTTTCTTT. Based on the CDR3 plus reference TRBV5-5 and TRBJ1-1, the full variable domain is DAGVTQSPTHLIKTRGQQVTLRCSPISGHKSVSWYQQVLGQGPQFIFQYYEKEERGRGNFPDRFSARQFPNYSSELNVNALLLGDSALYLCASSFVGSEEAFFGQGTRLTVV.

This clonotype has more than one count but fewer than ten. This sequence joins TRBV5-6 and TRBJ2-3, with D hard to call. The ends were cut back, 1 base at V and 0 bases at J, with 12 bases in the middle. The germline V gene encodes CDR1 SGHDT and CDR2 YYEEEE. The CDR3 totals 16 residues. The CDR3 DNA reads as TGTGCCAGCAGCTTGAAAACCGACTCTAGCACAGATACGCAGTATTTT. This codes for CASSLKTDSSTDTQYF.

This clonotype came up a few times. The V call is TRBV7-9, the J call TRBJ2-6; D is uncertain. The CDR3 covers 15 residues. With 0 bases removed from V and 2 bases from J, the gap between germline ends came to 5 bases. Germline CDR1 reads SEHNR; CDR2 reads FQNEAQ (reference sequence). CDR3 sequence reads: CASSLAVAGANVLTF. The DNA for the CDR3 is TGTGCCAGCAGCTTAGCTGTGGCTGGGGCCAACGTCCTGACTTTC.

The CDR3 spells CASSYRDRESEAFF. In DNA, the CDR3 is TGTGCCAGCAGCTACCGGGACAGGGAGTCCGAAGCTTTCTTT. This sequence joins TRBV5-4 and TRBJ1-1; 9 nucleotides align to TRBD1. The germline V gene has CDR1 SGHNT and CDR2 YYREEE (reference sequence). The CDR3 contains 14 residues. The J segment lost 8 bases and the V segment lost 3 bases, leaving 8 bases of the junction unmatched.

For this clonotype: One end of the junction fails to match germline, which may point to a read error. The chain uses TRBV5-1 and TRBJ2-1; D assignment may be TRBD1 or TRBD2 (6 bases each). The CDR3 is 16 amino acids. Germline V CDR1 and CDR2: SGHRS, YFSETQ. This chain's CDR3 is CASNLVVGGYYNEQFF. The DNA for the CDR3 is TGCGCCAGCAACTTGGTCGTGGGGGGCTATTACAATGAGCAGTTCTTC.

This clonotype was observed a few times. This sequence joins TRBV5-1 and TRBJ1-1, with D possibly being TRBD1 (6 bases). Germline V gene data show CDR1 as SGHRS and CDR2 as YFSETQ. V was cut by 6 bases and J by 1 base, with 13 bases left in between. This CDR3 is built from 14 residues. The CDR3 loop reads CASTSGQPNTEAFF. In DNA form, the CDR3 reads TGCGCCAGCACCTCCGGACAGCCGAACACTGAAGCTTTCTTT.

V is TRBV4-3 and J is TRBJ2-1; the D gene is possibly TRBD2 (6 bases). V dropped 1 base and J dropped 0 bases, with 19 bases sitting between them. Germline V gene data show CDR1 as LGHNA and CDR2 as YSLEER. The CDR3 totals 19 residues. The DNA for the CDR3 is TGCGCCAGCAGCCAAGGGCTGCCCAGCGGGTATAGCTCCTACAATGAGCAGTTCTTC. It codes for CASSQGLPSGYSSYNEQFF.